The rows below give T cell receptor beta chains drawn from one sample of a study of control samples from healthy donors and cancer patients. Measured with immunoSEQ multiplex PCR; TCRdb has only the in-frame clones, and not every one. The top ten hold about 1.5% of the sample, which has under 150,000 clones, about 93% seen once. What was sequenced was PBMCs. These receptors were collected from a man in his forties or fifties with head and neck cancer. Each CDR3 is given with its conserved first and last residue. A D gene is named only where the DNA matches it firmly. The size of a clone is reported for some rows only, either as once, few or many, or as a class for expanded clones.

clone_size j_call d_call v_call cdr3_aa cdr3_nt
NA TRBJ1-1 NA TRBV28 CATCVLNTEAFF TGTGCCACATGCGTGTTGAACACTGAAGCTTTCTTT
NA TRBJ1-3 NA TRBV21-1 CASSTQERSTGNTIYF TGTGCCAGCAGCACCCAGGAGAGATCAACTGGAAACACCATATATTTT
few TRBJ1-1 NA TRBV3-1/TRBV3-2 CASSHTQGMNTEAFF TGTGCCAGCAGCCATACCCAGGGCATGAACACTGAAGCTTTCTTT
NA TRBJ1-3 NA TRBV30 CAWSAGMTGNTIYF TGTGCCTGGAGCGCCGGAATGACTGGAAACACCATATATTTT
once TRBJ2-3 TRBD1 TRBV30 CAWNLGTGADTQYF TGTGCCTGGAACCTCGGGACAGGGGCAGATACGCAGTATTTT
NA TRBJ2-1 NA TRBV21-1 CASSCPDKEQFF TGTGCCAGCAGTTGTCCAGATAAAGAGCAGTTCTTC
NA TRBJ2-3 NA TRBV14 CASSPLGPFTDTQYF TGTGCCAGCAGCCCCCTCGGGCCTTTCACAGATACGCAGTATTTT
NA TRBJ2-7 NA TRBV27 CASCSRPYEQYF TGTGCCAGCTGCTCCCGTCCTTACGAGCAGTACTTC
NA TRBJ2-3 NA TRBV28 CASSPQDTQYF TGTGCCAGCAGCCCCCAGGACACGCAGTATTTT
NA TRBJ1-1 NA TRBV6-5 CASTRPPLGNTEAFF TGTGCCAGCACCAGACCCCCCCTGGGGAACACTGAAGCTTTCTTT
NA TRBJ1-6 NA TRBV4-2 CASSQVRGSPLHF TGTGCCAGCAGCCAAGTGAGGGGATCACCCCTCCACTTT
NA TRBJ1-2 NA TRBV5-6 CASSLGGQIFYGYTF TGTGCCAGCAGCTTGGGGGGGCAGATTTTCTATGGCTACACCTTC
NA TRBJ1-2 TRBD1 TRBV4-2 CASSQVSGTGEGYTF TGTGCCAGCAGCCAAGTCTCGGGGACAGGGGAAGGCTACACCTTC
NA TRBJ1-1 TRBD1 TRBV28 CASRPSYRGHMNTEAFF TGTGCCAGCAGACCATCTTACAGGGGACACATGAACACTGAAGCTTTCTTT
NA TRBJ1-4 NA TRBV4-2 CASSQEAKGGTNEKLFF TGTGCCAGCAGCCAAGAGGCGAAGGGAGGGACTAATGAAAAACTGTTTTTT
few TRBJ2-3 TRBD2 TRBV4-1 CASSPSRTSGGRRWGTDTQYF TGCGCCAGCAGCCCCTCTAGGACTAGCGGGGGGCGCCGCTGGGGCACAGATACGCAGTATTTT
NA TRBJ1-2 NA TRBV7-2 CASSLGGKVYGYTF TGTGCCAGCAGCTTAGGGGGGAAGGTATATGGCTACACCTTC
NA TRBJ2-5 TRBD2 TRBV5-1 CASSLAGGGAGETQYF TGCGCCAGCAGCTTGGCAGGCGGGGGGGCCGGAGAGACCCAGTACTTC
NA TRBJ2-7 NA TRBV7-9 CASSLDPAPYEQYF TGTGCCAGCAGCTTAGACCCGGCACCCTACGAGCAGTACTTC
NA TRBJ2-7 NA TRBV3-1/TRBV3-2 CASSQGQGSYEQYF TGTGCCAGCAGCCAAGGGCAGGGGTCCTACGAGCAGTACTTC
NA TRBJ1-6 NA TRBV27 CASSQQPPGLGPLHF TGTGCCAGCAGTCAACAACCCCCGGGCTTAGGACCCCTCCACTTT
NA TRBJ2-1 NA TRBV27 CASSLSLLPTGSLGEQFF TGTGCCAGCAGTTTGTCGTTGCTCCCGACAGGTTCTTTAGGGGAGCAGTTCTTC
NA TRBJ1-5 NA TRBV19 CASSLPGIYSNQPQHF TGTGCCAGTAGTCTGCCGGGAATTTATAGCAATCAGCCCCAGCATTTT
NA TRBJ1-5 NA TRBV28 CASSSTPGGGRGNQPQHF TGTGCCAGCAGTTCTACGCCCGGGGGGGGGCGAGGCAATCAGCCCCAGCATTTT
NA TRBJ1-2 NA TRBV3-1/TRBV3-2 CASSQDPLGGDGIFGYTF TGTGCCAGCAGCCAAGATCCCCTAGGGGGGGACGGGATCTTTGGCTACACCTTC
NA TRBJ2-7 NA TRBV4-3 CASSQDPGRGYEQYF TGCGCCAGCAGCCAAGATCCGGGGCGGGGCTACGAGCAGTACTTC
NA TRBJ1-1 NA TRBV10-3 CAISGDGINTEAFF TGTGCCATCAGCGGGGACGGAATTAACACTGAAGCTTTCTTT
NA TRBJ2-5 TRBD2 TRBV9 CASSQTSGGLETQYF TGTGCCAGCAGCCAAACTAGCGGGGGGCTGGAGACCCAGTACTTC
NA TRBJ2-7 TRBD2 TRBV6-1 CASSEPSGGHFSYEQYF TGTGCCAGCAGTGAGCCTAGCGGGGGCCATTTCTCCTACGAGCAGTACTTC
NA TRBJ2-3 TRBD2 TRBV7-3 CASTGGNTDTQYF TGTGCCAGCACCGGGGGGAACACAGATACGCAGTATTTT
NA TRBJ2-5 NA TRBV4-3 CASSQDVWAPHRATQYF TGCGCCAGCAGCCAAGACGTGTGGGCCCCCCATCGGGCGACCCAGTACTTC
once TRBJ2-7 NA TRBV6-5 CASSYLAGSSYEQYF TGTGCCAGCAGTTACTTGGCAGGGAGCTCCTACGAGCAGTACTTC
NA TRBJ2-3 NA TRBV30 CAWNPGDTQYF TGTGCCTGGAATCCAGGAGATACGCAGTATTTT
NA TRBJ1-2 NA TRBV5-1 CASSLDGGMRSIGYTF TGCGCCAGCAGCTTGGATGGAGGGATGAGGTCGATAGGCTACACCTTC
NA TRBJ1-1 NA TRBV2 CASSEMTMRRQPQAFF TGTGCCAGCAGTGAGATGACCATGCGGAGACAACCTCAGGCTTTCTTT
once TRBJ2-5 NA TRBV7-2 CASSPRTVQETQYF TGTGCCAGCAGCCCCCGGACAGTCCAAGAGACCCAGTACTTC
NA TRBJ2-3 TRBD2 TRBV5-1 CASSPGLAGGPDTQYF TGCGCCAGCAGCCCGGGACTAGCGGGGGGACCAGATACGCAGTATTTT
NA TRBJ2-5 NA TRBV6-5 CASTAWLGGETQYF TGTGCCAGCACCGCTTGGTTAGGGGGAGAGACCCAGTACTTC
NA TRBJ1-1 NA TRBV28 CASSSIGGMNTEAFF TGTGCCAGCAGTTCTATCGGGGGAATGAACACTGAAGCTTTCTTT
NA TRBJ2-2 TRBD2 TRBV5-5 CASSLAGAAGGPNGELFF TGTGCCAGCAGCTTGGCGGGCGCGGCGGGGGGCCCAAATGGGGAGCTGTTTTTT
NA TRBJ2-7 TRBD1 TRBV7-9 CASSSSGTGDYEQYF TGTGCCAGCAGCTCATCCGGGACAGGGGACTACGAGCAGTACTTC
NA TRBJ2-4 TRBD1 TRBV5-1 CASSSEGGRRYF TGCGCCAGCAGCTCGGAAGGGGGCCGGAGGTACTTC
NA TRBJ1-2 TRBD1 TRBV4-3 CASSYHVQGENGYTF TGCGCCAGCAGCTATCACGTCCAGGGGGAAAATGGCTACACCTTC
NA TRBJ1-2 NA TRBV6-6 CASSRDDNYGYTF TGTGCCAGCTCCCGGGATGATAACTATGGCTACACCTTC
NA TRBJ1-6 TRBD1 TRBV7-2 CASSYRGSDSPLHF TGTGCCAGCAGCTACAGGGGTAGTGATTCACCCCTCCACTTT
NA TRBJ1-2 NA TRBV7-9 CASSLNSLGGYTF TGTGCCAGCAGCTTAAATTCCCTTGGCGGCTACACCTTC
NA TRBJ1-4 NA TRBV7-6 CASSSGGLLGANEKLFF TGTGCCAGCAGCTCCGGAGGGCTCCTAGGGGCTAATGAAAAACTGTTTTTT
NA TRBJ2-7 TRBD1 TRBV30 CAWSSQGAHYEQYF TGTGCCTGGAGTTCACAGGGGGCCCACTACGAGCAGTACTTC
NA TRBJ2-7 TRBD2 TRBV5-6 CASRERGGTYEQYF TGTGCCAGCAGAGAGCGGGGGGGGACCTACGAGCAGTACTTC
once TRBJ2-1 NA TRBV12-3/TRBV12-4 CASSLRLVREQFF TGTGCCAGCAGTCTCAGACTAGTCCGGGAGCAGTTCTTC
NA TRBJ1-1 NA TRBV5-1 CASKQRWEGNTEAFF TGCGCCAGCAAACAACGGTGGGAGGGGAACACTGAAGCTTTCTTT
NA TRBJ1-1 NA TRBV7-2 CASSSQGRAGNTEAFF TGTGCCAGCAGCTCCCAGGGAAGGGCGGGGAACACTGAAGCTTTCTTT
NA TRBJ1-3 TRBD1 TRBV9 CASSPRTGTLSGNTIYF TGTGCCAGCAGCCCGAGGACAGGAACCCTATCTGGAAACACCATATATTTT